These 24 T cell receptor beta chains were sequenced from one sample in a study of T cells in localized non-small cell lung cancer. Sequenced by immunoSEQ multiplex PCR; TCRdb stores in-frame clones only, minus some. The data contain over 3,500 clones, around 30% of them seen just once; the ten biggest clones take up 20%. Here the sequenced sample was lung tumor tissue, taken before any cancer treatment. These receptors all stem from a male donor older than 55 with stage III lung adenocarcinoma.

The DNA of the CDR3 is TGTGCCAGCACAAAAACAGGGTCCTACGAGCAGTACTTC. Protein: CASTKTGSYEQYF. The chain employs TRBV6-8 and TRBJ2-7; weak D call: TRBD1 (6 bases). The CDR3 has 13 amino acids. The germline V and J ends were trimmed by 7 bases and 1 base, with 11 bases remaining between them. Germline V lookup: CDR1 MNHGY, CDR2 SAAAGT.

The chain is built from TRBV1 and TRBJ1-1; TRBD1 is the table's D call, not checked against the DNA. TRBV1 is noted as a pseudogene. The length of the CDR3 is 15 residues. In DNA, the CDR3 is TGCGCCAGCAGCCAAGATCCGGGACAGTACACTGAAGCTTTCTTT. It codes for CASSQDPGQYTEAFF.

The genes are TRBV11-3 and TRBJ2-5; D might be TRBD2 (6 bases). Germline values: CDR1 SGHNT, CDR2 YENEEA. The CDR3 is 14 residues long. The V end lost 6 bases, the J end lost 5 bases, and 16 bases lay between the germline ends. This CDR3 reads CASSSVGLAETQYF. The CDR3 nucleotides are TGTGCCAGCAGTTCCGTTGGTCTAGCGGAGACCCAGTACTTC.

V and J are TRBV6-8 and TRBJ2-7, with 7 bases matching TRBD1. V was pared by 7 bases and J by 6 bases, with 6 bases of the junction left unmatched. Per germline, CDR1 MNHGY and CDR2 SAAAGT. The CDR3 loop spans 12 amino acids. The CDR3 is CASTPSGGEQYF. The CDR3 DNA sequence: TGTGCCAGCACCCCTTCAGGGGGCGAGCAGTACTTC.

This sequence joins TRBV29-1 and TRBJ1-4; a weak D match, TRBD1 (5 bases). Germline-derived CDR1 and CDR2 are SQVTM and ANQGSEA. Deletions cut 7 bases from V and 7 bases from J, with 13 bases between. The CDR3 contains 12 residues. The CDR3 protein is CSGRDGGEKLFF. CDR3 bases: TGCAGCGGCCGGGACGGTGGTGAAAAACTGTTTTTT.

This chain uses TRBV7-1 with TRBJ1-1; D gene unclear. TRBV7-1 counts as an open reading frame of uncertain function. The CDR3 loop spans 13 amino acids. Trimming removed 7 bases from V and 7 bases from J, with 16 bases in between. The CDR3 loop reads CASNPPGLGEAFF. The DNA of the CDR3 is TGTGCCAGCAACCCCCCTGGCCTAGGTGAAGCTTTCTTT.

This clone was observed a single time. V usage is TRBV2 and J usage is TRBJ2-3; D might be TRBD2 (5 bases). Germline values: CDR1 SNHLY, CDR2 FYNNEI. Trimming left V 6 bases short and J 2 bases short, with 12 bases between. The CDR3 contains 14 residues. Here the CDR3 reads CASSPRTYTDTQYF. As DNA, the CDR3 is TGTGCCAGCAGCCCCAGGACTTACACAGATACGCAGTATTTT. Full variable domain (remainder filled in from reference TRBV2 and TRBJ2-3): EPEVTQTPSHQVTQMGQEVILRCVPISNHLYFYWYRQILGQKVEFLVSFYNNEISEKSEIFDDQFSVERPDGSNFTLKIRSTKLEDSAMYFCASSPRTYTDTQYFGPGTRLTVL.

This clone was observed a handful of times. The J gene is TRBJ1-1, the V gene TRBV9; possibly TRBD1 for D (6 bases). Trimming took off 8 bases at V and 7 bases at J, with 18 bases between the two ends. Germline CDR1 SGDLS, CDR2 YYNGEE. The CDR3 spans 13 residues. In DNA form, the CDR3 reads TGTGCCAGTGTAAGGGGACAAACCGGTGAAGCTTTCTTT. Translated, it gives CASVRGQTGEAFF.

This clone was seen just once. The chain combines TRBV1 with TRBJ2-2. TRBV1 is recorded as a pseudogene. The length of the CDR3 is 14 residues. The CDR3 nucleotides are TGCGCCAGCTCGTGGGGGACGAACACCGGGGAGCTGTTTTTT. As protein: CASSWGTNTGELFF.

The chain is built from TRBV18 and TRBJ2-3; TRBD2 aligns across 7 bases. Trimming took 2 bases from V and 1 from J; bases not matched to a gene: 0. Germline V gene sequence: CDR1 KGHSH, CDR2 LQKENI. This CDR3 has 14 amino acids. For the CDR3, the DNA is TGTGCCAGCTCACCAACTAGCGGCACAGATACGCAGTATTTT. Translation: CASSPTSGTDTQYF.

This clone is termed large. The gene calls are TRBV30 and TRBJ1-6, with TRBD1 matching over 8 bases. Germline V gene lookup returns CDR1 GTSNPN and CDR2 SVGIG (reference sequence). Germline trimming cut 1 base from V and 10 bases from J; bases unmatched to any gene: 9. The CDR3 is 15 residues long. CDR3 sequence reads: CAWSDRTGYRSPLHF. The CDR3 DNA reads TGTGCCTGGAGTGACAGGACAGGGTATCGATCACCCCTCCACTTT.

This rearrangement joins TRBV30 to TRBJ2-3, with TRBD1 matching 7 bases. V shed 0 bases, J shed 2 bases, and the junction held 2 bases outside the gene matches. CDR1 is GTSNPN, CDR2 SVGIG, per germline (reference sequence). The CDR3 runs 14 residues. The CDR3 reads CAWSVGGTTDTQYF. The CDR3 DNA reads TGTGCCTGGAGTGTAGGGGGCACCACAGATACGCAGTATTTT. The whole variable domain, remainder taken from reference TRBV30 and TRBJ2-3, is SQTIHQWPATLVQPVGSPLSLECTVEGTSNPNLYWYRQAAGRGLQLLFYSVGIGQISSEVPQNLSASRPQDRQFILSSKKLLLSDSGFYLCAWSVGGTTDTQYFGPGTRLTVL.

The chain uses TRBV7-4 and TRBJ2-7, with D uncertain. The CDR3 covers 13 residues. The germline CDR1 and CDR2 sequences are SGHVT and SQSDAQ. Trimming removed 4 bases from V and 1 base from J, with 8 bases in between. The CDR3 DNA reads TGTGCCAGCAGCTCCTCCTGGTCCTACGAGCAGTACTTC. It codes for CASSSSWSYEQYF. The full variable domain, in which reference TRBV7-4 and TRBJ2-7 provide the parts outside the CDR3, is GAGVSQSPRYKVAKRGRDVALRCDSISGHVTLYWYRQTLGQGSEVLTYSQSDAQRDKSGRPSGRFSAERPERSVSTLKIQRTEQGDSAVYLCASSSSWSYEQYFGPGTRLTVT.

This clone has more than one count but fewer than ten. The genes are TRBV11-3 and TRBJ1-6; 9 positions agree with TRBD1. There are 15 residues in the CDR3. Germline V lookup: CDR1 SGHNT, CDR2 YENEEA. Losses at the gene ends were 4 bases for V and 6 bases for J; bases not matched to a gene: 4. CDR3 sequence: CASSYGTGSNSPLHF. CDR3 sequence (DNA): TGTGCCAGCAGCTATGGGACAGGGAGTAATTCACCCCTCCACTTT.

This clone was seen at least ten times. This chain uses TRBV11-3 with TRBJ2-3, with D possibly matching TRBD1 (6 bases). V dropped 2 bases and J dropped 0 bases, with 12 bases sitting between them. Looked up from germline, CDR1 is SGHNT and CDR2 is YENEEA. The CDR3 is 16 residues long. The CDR3 here is CASSLRQDSSTDTQYF. CDR3 DNA: TGTGCCAGCAGCTTACGACAGGACTCTAGCACAGATACGCAGTATTTT.

The gene calls are TRBV19 and TRBJ1-4; D gene uncertain. The CDR3 length is 15 residues. Trimming removed 3 bases from V and 8 bases from J, with 16 bases in between. Germline values: CDR1 LNHDA, CDR2 SQIVND (reference sequence). The CDR3: CASSMSQPGREKLFF. CDR3 DNA: TGTGCCAGTAGTATGTCACAACCCGGGAGGGAAAAACTGTTTTTT.

The rearrangement links TRBV28 to TRBJ1-2; the D is unclear. Germline V gene sequence: CDR1 MDHEN, CDR2 SYDVKM. Trimming stripped 2 bases from V and 5 bases from J, with 6 bases between. The CDR3 is 12 amino acids. The DNA of the CDR3 is TGTGCCAGCAGTTTACAAACATATGGCTACACCTTC. The encoded protein is CASSLQTYGYTF.

This chain joins TRBV11-3 and TRBJ2-5; D is possibly TRBD1 or TRBD2 (5 bases each). Germline V gene data show CDR1 as SGHNT and CDR2 as YENEEA. The V gene lost 6 bases and the J gene lost 5 bases, with 16 bases spanning the gap. The CDR3 is made up of 14 amino acids. CDR3 amino acids: CASRLTGGGETQYF. DNA of the CDR3: TGTGCCAGCAGGCTGACTGGGGGTGGGGAGACCCAGTACTTC. The full variable domain, rest sourced from reference TRBV11-3 and TRBJ2-5, is EAGVVQSPRYKIIEKKQPVAFWCNPISGHNTLYWYLQNLGQGPELLIRYENEEAVDDSQLPKDRFSAERLKGVDSTLKIQPAELGDSAVYLCASRLTGGGETQYFGPGTRLLVL.

The genes are TRBV29-1 and TRBJ2-7; D possibly corresponds to TRBD2 (5 bases). Trimming stripped 7 bases from V and 2 bases from J, with 15 bases between. The germline CDR1 and CDR2 sequences are SQVTM and ANQGSEA. The CDR3 loop spans 13 amino acids. The CDR3 is CSAQGSGTYEQYF. The CDR3 DNA sequence: TGCAGCGCCCAAGGATCGGGAACCTACGAGCAGTACTTC.

The genes are TRBV18 and TRBJ2-3; 10 nucleotides line up with TRBD2. Trimming cost V 0 bases and J 4 bases; bases outside gene matches: 4. The CDR3 spans 16 residues. Looked up from germline, CDR1 is KGHSH and CDR2 is LQKENI. Here the CDR3 DNA reads TGTGCCAGCTCACCACCGTTAGCGGGGGGCGCAGATACGCAGTATTTT. Its protein is CASSPPLAGGADTQYF.

This sequence joins TRBV6-8 and TRBJ2-5; TRBD2 agrees at 10 bases. This CDR3 is 14 amino acids long. The germline CDR1 and CDR2 sequences are MNHGY and SAAAGT. Trimming took 4 bases from V and 5 from J; bases not matched to a gene: 4. Written as DNA, the CDR3 is TGTGCCAGCAGTTCTAGCGGGGGAACGGAGACCCAGTACTTC. It translates to CASSSSGGTETQYF.

This clone turned up a few times. The chain employs TRBV4-1 and TRBJ2-2; D is undetermined. Trimming left V 1 base short and J 5 bases short, with 14 bases between. CDR3 length equals 16 residues. The germline V gene has CDR1 MGHRA and CDR2 YSYEKL. The CDR3 loop is CASSQGSTALTGELFF. The DNA for the CDR3 is TGCGCCAGCAGCCAAGGCAGTACGGCCCTTACCGGGGAGCTGTTTTTT.

This clone was observed a few times. The gene calls are TRBV11-3 and TRBJ1-6; TRBD1 might be the D (6 bases). The germline V and J ends were trimmed by 3 bases and 9 bases, with 15 bases remaining between them. Germline V lookup: CDR1 SGHNT, CDR2 YENEEA. The CDR3 is 15 amino acids. The CDR3 DNA follows: TGTGCCAGCAGCTTGGCCCAGGGGTCGGGTTCACCCCTCCACTTT. Amino acids: CASSLAQGSGSPLHF.

V usage is TRBV7-7 and J usage is TRBJ2-5; possible D gene TRBD2, 6 bases. Germline CDR1 reads SSHAT; CDR2 reads FNYEAQ (reference sequence). With 0 bases removed from V and 5 bases from J, the gap between germline ends came to 10 bases. The CDR3 is 14 amino acids. CDR3: CASSLAGGRETQYF. In nucleotides, the CDR3 is TGTGCCAGCAGCTTAGCGGGGGGACGGGAGACCCAGTACTTC.